This T cell receptor beta chain derives from a study of early T cells in non-severe SARS-CoV-2 infection (dated by TCRdb to the early 2020s). For context, the study as a whole: Because TCR sequencing relied on bulk RNA taken from unsorted whole blood, pairing of alpha and beta chains was not possible. General study outcomes and caveats: VDJdb matching was skewed toward anti-spike CD8 responses and likely underestimated virus-specific expansions, missing private and CD4 specificities.

This clonotype came up a few times. Its antigen target is currently unknown. It has no much larger one-base neighbor in the sample; base qualities were not kept. V and J are truncated by 6 bases and 0 bases respectively, leaving an intervening sequence of 13 bases. The CDR3, from cysteine to phenylalanine, totals 14 residues. Only the CDR3 part of the read is kept: 42 bases, read in frame from the first base. Via the germline V gene (reference sequence), CDR1 is DFQATT and CDR2 SNEGSKA. The study was a case-control design nested within a healthcare worker cohort in London, UK, with weekly nasopharyngeal swab PCR tests and blood sampling. Between 23 and 31 March 2020, the week of the UK lockdown, healthcare workers were enrolled and then followed up weekly for as long as 16 weeks. The library was produced with 5' RACE. Reads for this sample came from a NextSeq 500. The TCR library protocol attached unique molecular identifiers to individual cDNA molecules to correct for sequencing error and PCR bias. Sequencing covered both TCR alpha and beta chains, and within each sample the abundances of alpha and beta sequences were tightly co-correlated. The original pipeline was this. Decombinator V4 was used to perform V gene, J gene and CDR3 annotation of TCR sequences. Expanded TCRs were defined as changing significantly between any two time points under a Poisson model with p below 0.0001. TCR abundances were normalised to the total number of TCRs sequenced in each sample and reported as counts per million. TRAV1-2 paired with TRAJ12, TRAJ20 or TRAJ33 defined MAIT TCRs, while TRAV10 paired with TRAJ18 defined iNKT TCRs. VDJdb, accessed 1 November 2021, was searched for CMV, EBV and SARS-CoV-2 annotated TCRs, excluding TCRs annotated for multiple antigens. The raw public data were reprocessed by TCRdb itself: fastp quality trimming at Q25, MiXCR clonotype calling, in-frame beta chains only. Entries that share a CDR3 protein sequence are merged under the most common genes and DNA. The V and J calls follow TCRdb's processing rather than the paper's. The sample has about 60,000 distinct CDR3 sequences on record, less than 20% of them singletons. 8.9% of the sample goes to the ten largest clones.

The sample here was whole blood, taken at baseline. The V gene is TRBV20-1 and the J gene is TRBJ2-3; the D gene is perhaps TRBD2, from 6 matching bases. This TCR was recovered from an adult who was a healthcare worker with PCR-confirmed SARS-CoV-2 infection or an uninfected control (not recorded which). DNA sequence: TGCAGTGCCGTCCTAGCGCAAAGCACAGATACGCAGTATTTT. This gives the protein CSAVLAQSTDTQYF.